A single T cell receptor beta chain is shown here with its context. The antigen remains undetermined. The sample belongs to a study of CD8 T cells in Susac syndrome. CD8+ and CD4+ T cells taken from blood had their TCR beta sequenced. The study, taken as a whole, reports: A relatively small number of individuals underwent TCR sequencing and HLA analysis.

It was with random hexamers that roughly 0.5 to 1 ug RNA was reverse transcribed. TCR beta CDR3 was amplified by immunoSEQ covering 54 Vbeta and 13 Jbeta. TCRdb reanalysed the immunoSEQ multiplex PCR reads using MiXCR and keeps one entry per CDR3 protein. The sample yields over 80,000 distinct CDR3 sequences, around 93% seen once. The germline CDR1 and CDR2 sequences are GTSNPN and SVGIG (reference sequence). V lost 0 bases and J lost 4, with 12 bases in between. The CDR3 covers 14 residues. The V gene is TRBV30, the J gene TRBJ1-1; weak D call: TRBD1 (6 bases). The clonotype comes from a human donor in good health. The source material was CD8+ T cells from PBMCs. In nucleotides, the CDR3 is TGTGCCTGGAGTGTAGGGGCAGGGGTCACTGAAGCTTTCTTT. It encodes CAWSVGAGVTEAFF.